Listed below are T cell receptor beta chains from one sample, sequenced in a study of CD8 T cells in ankylosing spondylitis. TCRdb re-derived calls from the 5' RACE reads in MiXCR, one entry per CDR3 protein. There are some 130,000 distinct CDR3 sequences in the sample; 7% to 8% occur only once, and under 15% lies in the top ten. Sequenced: blood, either unsorted or a sorted T cell fraction (not recorded which). All receptors derive from a female donor with ankylosing spondylitis or in good health (not recorded which). Each CDR3 is given with its conserved first and last residue. A D gene is named only where the DNA matches it firmly. Clone size is not always given. Where it is, it says once, few, many or a class for expanded clones.

d_gene	v_gene	j_gene	abundance	CDR3aa	CDR3nt
NA	TRBV7-3	TRBJ2-7	many	CASSLGQGMGEQYF	TGTGCCAGCAGCTTAGGGCAGGGGATGGGCGAGCAGTACTTC
NA	TRBV30	TRBJ2-2	many	CAWSVAGGYTGELFF	TGTGCCTGGAGTGTGGCAGGGGGGTACACCGGGGAGCTGTTTTTT
NA	TRBV7-9	TRBJ1-2	NA	CASSLGPRNYGYTF	TGTGCCAGCAGCCTCGGACCGAGGAACTATGGCTACACCTTC
NA	TRBV29-1	TRBJ1-1	many	CSVEDGGEAFF	TGCAGCGTTGAAGATGGCGGCGAAGCTTTCTTT
NA	TRBV27	TRBJ2-3	many	CASSPTQFTDTQYF	TGTGCCAGCAGTCCCACACAATTCACAGATACGCAGTATTTT
NA	TRBV6-1	TRBJ1-2	many	CASRINVRYGYTF	TGTGCCAGCAGGATCAACGTCCGCTATGGCTACACCTTC
NA	TRBV28	TRBJ1-5	many	CASSAARGGNQPQHF	TGTGCCAGCAGTGCCGCTCGGGGGGGAAATCAGCCCCAGCATTTT
NA	TRBV15	TRBJ1-1	many	CATSRDWGRGNTEAFF	TGTGCCACCAGCAGAGATTGGGGCAGGGGGAACACTGAAGCTTTCTTT
NA	TRBV5-1	TRBJ2-3	many	CASSWVGFLITDTQYF	TGCGCCAGCAGCTGGGTAGGGTTCCTCATCACAGATACGCAGTATTTT
NA	TRBV10-3	TRBJ2-1	many	CAISDYNEQFF	TGTGCCATCAGTGACTACAATGAGCAGTTCTTC
NA	TRBV15	TRBJ1-1	NA	CATSRWRGAAVPNTEAFF	TGTGCCACCAGCAGGTGGCGAGGGGCTGCCGTCCCGAACACTGAAGCTTTCTTT
TRBD2	TRBV6-2/TRBV6-3	TRBJ2-1	many	CASSYSSGTSGGARNNEQFF	TGTGCCAGCAGTTATTCCTCCGGGACTAGCGGGGGGGCACGGAACAATGAGCAGTTCTTC